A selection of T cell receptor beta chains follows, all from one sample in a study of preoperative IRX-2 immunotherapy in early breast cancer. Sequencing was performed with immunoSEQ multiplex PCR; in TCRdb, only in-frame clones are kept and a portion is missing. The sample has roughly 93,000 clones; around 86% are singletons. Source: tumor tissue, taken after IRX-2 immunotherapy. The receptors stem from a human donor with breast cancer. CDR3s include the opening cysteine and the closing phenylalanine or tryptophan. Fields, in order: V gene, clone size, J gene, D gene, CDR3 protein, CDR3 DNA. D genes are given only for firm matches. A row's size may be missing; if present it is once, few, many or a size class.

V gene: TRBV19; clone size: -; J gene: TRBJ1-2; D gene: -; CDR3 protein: CASSISGGVNGYTF; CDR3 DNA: TGTGCCAGTAGTATTTCCGGCGGAGTAAATGGCTACACCTTC
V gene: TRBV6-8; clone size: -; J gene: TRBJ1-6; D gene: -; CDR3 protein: CASSPDSGAGNSPLHF; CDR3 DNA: TGTGCCAGCAGCCCTGACAGTGGGGCGGGTAATTCACCCCTCCACTTT
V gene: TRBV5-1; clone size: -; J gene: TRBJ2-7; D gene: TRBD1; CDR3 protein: CASSLVVGTGGDEQYF; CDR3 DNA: TGCGCCAGCAGCTTGGTAGTGGGGACAGGGGGCGACGAGCAGTACTTC
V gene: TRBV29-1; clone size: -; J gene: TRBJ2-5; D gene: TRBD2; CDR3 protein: CSVGGDVGQTQYF; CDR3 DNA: TGCAGCGTGGGGGGGGACGTCGGGCAGACCCAGTACTTC
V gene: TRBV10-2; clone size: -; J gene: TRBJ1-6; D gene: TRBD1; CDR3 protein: CASSETGANSPLHF; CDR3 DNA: TGCGCCAGCAGTGAGACAGGGGCGAATTCACCCCTCCACTTT
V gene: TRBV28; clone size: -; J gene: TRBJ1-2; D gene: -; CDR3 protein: CASSDPGASYGYTF; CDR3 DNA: TGTGCCAGCAGTGACCCCGGGGCATCCTATGGCTACACCTTC
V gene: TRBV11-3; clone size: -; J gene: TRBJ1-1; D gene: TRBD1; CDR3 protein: CASSRDSQGAGTEAFF; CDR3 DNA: TGTGCCAGCAGCCGTGATTCACAGGGGGCAGGCACTGAAGCTTTCTTT
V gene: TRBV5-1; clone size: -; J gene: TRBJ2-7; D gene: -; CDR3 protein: CASSSGAETYEQYF; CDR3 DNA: TGCGCCAGCAGCTCCGGGGCAGAAACCTACGAGCAGTACTTC
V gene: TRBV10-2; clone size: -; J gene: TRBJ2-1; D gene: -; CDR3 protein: CASSAISGNNEQFF; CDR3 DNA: TGCGCCAGCAGTGCGATTAGCGGCAACAATGAGCAGTTCTTC
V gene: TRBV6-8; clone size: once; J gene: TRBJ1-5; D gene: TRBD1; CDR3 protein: CASSRDRGRGPQHF; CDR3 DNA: TGTGCCAGCAGTAGGGACAGGGGAAGGGGGCCCCAGCATTTT
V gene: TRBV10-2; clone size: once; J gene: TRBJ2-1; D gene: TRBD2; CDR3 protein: CASSDGTSGYNEQFF; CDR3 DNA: TGCGCCAGCAGTGACGGGACTAGCGGGTACAATGAGCAGTTCTTC
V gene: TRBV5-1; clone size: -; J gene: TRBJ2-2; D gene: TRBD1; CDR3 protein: CASSATGPLNTGELFF; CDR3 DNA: TGCGCCAGCAGCGCGACAGGGCCCCTTAACACCGGGGAGCTGTTTTTT
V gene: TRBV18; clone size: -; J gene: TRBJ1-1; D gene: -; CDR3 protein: CASSPYLVKNGEAFF; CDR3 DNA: TGTGCCAGCTCACCGTACCTTGTCAAAAACGGGGAAGCTTTCTTT
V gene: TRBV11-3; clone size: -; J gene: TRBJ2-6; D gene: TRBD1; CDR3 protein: CASSRDSSGANVLTF; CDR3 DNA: TGTGCCAGCAGTCGGGACAGCTCTGGGGCCAACGTCCTGACTTTC
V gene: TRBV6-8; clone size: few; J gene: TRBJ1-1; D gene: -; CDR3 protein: CASSWRAENTEAFF; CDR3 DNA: TGTGCCAGCAGTTGGCGGGCCGAAAACACTGAAGCTTTCTTT
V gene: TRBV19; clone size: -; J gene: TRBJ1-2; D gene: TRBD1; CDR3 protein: CASSIFLTGGNYGYTF; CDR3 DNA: TGTGCCAGTAGTATCTTTTTGACAGGGGGGAACTATGGCTACACCTTC
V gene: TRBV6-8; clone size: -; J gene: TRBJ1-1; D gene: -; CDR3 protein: CASSYSTGDTEAFF; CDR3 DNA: TGTGCCAGCAGTTACTCGACTGGGGACACTGAAGCTTTCTTT
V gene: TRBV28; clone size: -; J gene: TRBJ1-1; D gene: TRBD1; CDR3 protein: CASRTSGTVNTEAFF; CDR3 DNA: TGTGCCAGCAGGACCTCCGGGACAGTGAACACTGAAGCTTTCTTT
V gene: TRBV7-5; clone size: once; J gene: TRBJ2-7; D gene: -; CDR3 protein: CASSPQGTGGMGEQYF; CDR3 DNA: TGTGCCAGCAGCCCCCAAGGCACAGGGGGCATGGGAGAGCAGTACTTC
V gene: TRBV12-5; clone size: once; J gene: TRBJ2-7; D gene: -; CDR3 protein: CASTYGQPYEQYF; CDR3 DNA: TGTGCCAGCACTTACGGACAGCCCTACGAGCAGTACTTC
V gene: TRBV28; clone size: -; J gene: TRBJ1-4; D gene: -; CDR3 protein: CAALSATNEKLFF; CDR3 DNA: TGTGCCGCCCTTTCCGCAACTAATGAAAAACTGTTTTTT
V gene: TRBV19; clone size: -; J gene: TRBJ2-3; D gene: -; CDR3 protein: CASSKHTDTQYF; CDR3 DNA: TGTGCCAGTAGTAAACACACAGATACGCAGTATTTT